This T cell receptor (beta chain) was recorded in a study of blood T cells in healthy people across ages. A second PCR, run for about 7 to 11 cycles, used a sample-barcoded 5' primer plus a J-beta primer mix. TCRdb itself ran the 5' RACE reads through MiXCR, one entry per CDR3 protein. Here the sample spans about 1.4 million distinct CDR3 sequences, almost 60% being singletons. The CDR3 consists of 13 residues. About this clonotype: The junction and the germline gene differ at one end; a read error may be behind it.

Sequencing was carried out using blood. This sequence originates from a man younger than 35 in good health. J is TRBJ1-5 and V is TRBV12-3 or TRBV12-4; no clear D. The CDR3 bases are TGTGCCAGCAGTTGGCAGCGCAACCAGCCCCAGCATTTT. It is translated as CASSWQRNQPQHF.